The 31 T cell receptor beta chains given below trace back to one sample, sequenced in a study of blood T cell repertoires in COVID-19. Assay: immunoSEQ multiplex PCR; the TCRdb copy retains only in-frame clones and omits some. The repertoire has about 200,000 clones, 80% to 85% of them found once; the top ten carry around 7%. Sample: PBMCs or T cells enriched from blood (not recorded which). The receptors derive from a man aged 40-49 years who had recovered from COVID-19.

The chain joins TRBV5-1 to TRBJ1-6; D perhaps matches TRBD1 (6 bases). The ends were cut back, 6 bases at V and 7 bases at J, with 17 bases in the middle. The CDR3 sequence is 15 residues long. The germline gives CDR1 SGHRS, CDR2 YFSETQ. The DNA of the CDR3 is TGCGCCAGCACAATGGACAGTCCGCGGAATTCACCCCTCCACTTT. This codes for CASTMDSPRNSPLHF.

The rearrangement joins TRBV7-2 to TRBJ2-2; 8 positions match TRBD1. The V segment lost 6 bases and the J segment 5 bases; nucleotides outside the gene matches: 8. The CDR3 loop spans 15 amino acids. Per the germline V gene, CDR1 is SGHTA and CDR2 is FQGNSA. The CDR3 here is CASSHQGAQTGELFF. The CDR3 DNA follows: TGTGCCAGCAGTCACCAGGGGGCGCAGACCGGGGAGCTGTTTTTT.

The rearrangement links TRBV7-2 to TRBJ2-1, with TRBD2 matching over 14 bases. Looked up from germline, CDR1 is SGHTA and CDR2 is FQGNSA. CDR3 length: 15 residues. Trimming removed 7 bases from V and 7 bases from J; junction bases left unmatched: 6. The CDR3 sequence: CASTPTSGGGNEQFF. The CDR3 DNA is TGTGCCAGCACCCCGACTAGCGGGGGGGGGAATGAGCAGTTCTTC. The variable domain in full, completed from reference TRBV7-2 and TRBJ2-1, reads GAGVSQSPSNKVTEKGKDVELRCDPISGHTALYWYRQSLGQGLEFLIYFQGNSAPDKSGLPSDRFSAERTGGSVSTLTIQRTQQEDSAVYLCASTPTSGGGNEQFFGPGTRLTVL.

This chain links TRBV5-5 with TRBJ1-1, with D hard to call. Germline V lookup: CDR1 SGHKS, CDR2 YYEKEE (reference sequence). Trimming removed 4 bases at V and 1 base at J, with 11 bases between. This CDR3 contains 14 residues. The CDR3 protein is CASSLGRGNTEAFF. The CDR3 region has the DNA TGTGCCAGCAGCCTCGGACGGGGGAACACTGAAGCTTTCTTT.

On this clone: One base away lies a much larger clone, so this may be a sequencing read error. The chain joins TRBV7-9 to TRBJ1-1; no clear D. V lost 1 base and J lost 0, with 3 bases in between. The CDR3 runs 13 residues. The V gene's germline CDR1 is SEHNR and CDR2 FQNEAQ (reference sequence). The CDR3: CASSLDLNTEAFF. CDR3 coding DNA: TGTGCCAGCAGCTTAGACTTGAACACTGAAGCTTTCTTT.

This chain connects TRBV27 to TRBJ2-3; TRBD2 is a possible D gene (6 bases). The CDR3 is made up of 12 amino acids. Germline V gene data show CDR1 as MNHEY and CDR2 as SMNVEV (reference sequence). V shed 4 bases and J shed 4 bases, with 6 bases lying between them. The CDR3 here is CASSWGADTQYF. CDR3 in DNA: TGTGCCAGCAGTTGGGGGGCAGATACGCAGTATTTT.

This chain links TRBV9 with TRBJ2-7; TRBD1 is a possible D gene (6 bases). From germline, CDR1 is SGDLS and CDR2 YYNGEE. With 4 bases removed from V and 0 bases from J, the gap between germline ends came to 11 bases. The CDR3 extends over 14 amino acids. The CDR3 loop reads CASSTWDTSYEQYF. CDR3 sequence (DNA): TGTGCCAGCAGCACCTGGGACACCTCCTACGAGCAGTACTTC.

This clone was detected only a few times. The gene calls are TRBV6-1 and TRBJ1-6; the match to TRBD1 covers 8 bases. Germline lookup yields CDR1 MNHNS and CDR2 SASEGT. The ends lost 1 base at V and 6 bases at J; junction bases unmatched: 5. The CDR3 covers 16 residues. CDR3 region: CASSEGAGGVNSPLHF. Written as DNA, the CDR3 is TGTGCCAGCAGTGAAGGGGCAGGGGGCGTTAATTCACCCCTCCACTTT.

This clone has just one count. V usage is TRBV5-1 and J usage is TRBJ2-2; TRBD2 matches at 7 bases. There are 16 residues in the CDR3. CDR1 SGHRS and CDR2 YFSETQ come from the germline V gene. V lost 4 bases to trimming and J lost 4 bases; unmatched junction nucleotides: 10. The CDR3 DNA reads TGCGCCAGCAGCCCACCGGGGAGGGGAGGCACCGGGGAGCTGTTTTTT. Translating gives CASSPPGRGGTGELFF.

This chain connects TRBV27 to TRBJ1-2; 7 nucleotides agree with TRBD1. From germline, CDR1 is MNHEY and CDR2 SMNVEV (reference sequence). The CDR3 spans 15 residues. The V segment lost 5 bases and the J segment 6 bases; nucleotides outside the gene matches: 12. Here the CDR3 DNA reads TGTGCCAGCAGTCACCGCATGGGACAGATTCATGGCTACACCTTC. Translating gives CASSHRMGQIHGYTF.

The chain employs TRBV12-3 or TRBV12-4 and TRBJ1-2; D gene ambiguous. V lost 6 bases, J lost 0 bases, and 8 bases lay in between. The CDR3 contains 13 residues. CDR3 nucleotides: TGTGCCAGCAGCTCCCGAGCTAACTATGGCTACACCTTC. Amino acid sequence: CASSSRANYGYTF.

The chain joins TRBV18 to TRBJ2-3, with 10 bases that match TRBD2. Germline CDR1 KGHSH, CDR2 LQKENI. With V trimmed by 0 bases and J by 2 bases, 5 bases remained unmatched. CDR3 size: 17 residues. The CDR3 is CASSPPGLAKHTDTQYF. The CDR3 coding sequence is TGTGCCAGCTCACCACCGGGACTAGCGAAACACACAGATACGCAGTATTTT.

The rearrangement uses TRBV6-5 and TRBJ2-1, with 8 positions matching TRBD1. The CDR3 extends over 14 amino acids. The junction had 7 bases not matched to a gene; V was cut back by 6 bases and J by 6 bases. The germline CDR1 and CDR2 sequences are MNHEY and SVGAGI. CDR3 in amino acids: CASSLGQAVNEQFF. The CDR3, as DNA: TGTGCCAGCAGCCTGGGACAGGCGGTCAATGAGCAGTTCTTC.

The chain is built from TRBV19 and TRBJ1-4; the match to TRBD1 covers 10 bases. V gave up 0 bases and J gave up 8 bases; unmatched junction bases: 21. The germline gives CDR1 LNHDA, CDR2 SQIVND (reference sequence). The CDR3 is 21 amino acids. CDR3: CASSIDPTWKTGGALSEKLFF. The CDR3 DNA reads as TGTGCCAGTAGTATAGATCCGACTTGGAAGACAGGGGGCGCGCTTTCCGAAAAACTGTTTTTT.

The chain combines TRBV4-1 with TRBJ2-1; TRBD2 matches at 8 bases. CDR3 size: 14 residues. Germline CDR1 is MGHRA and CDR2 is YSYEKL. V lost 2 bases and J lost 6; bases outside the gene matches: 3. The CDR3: CASSQLLAANEQFF. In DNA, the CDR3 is TGCGCCAGCAGCCAACTACTAGCGGCCAATGAGCAGTTCTTC.

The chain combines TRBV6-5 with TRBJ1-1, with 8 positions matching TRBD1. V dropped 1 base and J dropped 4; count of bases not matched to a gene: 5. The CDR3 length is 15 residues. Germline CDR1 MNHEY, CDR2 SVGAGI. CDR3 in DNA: TGTGCCAGCAGTTACTTGGGCAGGGGGCTCACTGAAGCTTTCTTT. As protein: CASSYLGRGLTEAFF.

CDR3 DNA sequence: TGTGCCAGCACGGACGGGATCTCCTCTGGAAACACCATATATTTT. It encodes CASTDGISSGNTIYF. This rearrangement joins TRBV7-9 to TRBJ1-3; D unclear. CDR3 length equals 15 residues. Germline V gene data show CDR1 as SEHNR and CDR2 as FQNEAQ (reference sequence). V was cut by 7 bases and J by 0 bases, with 13 bases left in between.

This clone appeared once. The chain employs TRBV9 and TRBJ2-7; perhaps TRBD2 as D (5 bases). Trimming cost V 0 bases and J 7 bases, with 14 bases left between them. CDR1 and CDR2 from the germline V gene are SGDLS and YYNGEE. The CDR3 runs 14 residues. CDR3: CASSVGTPVKEQYF. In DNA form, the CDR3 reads TGTGCCAGCAGCGTAGGGACTCCGGTGAAGGAGCAGTACTTC.

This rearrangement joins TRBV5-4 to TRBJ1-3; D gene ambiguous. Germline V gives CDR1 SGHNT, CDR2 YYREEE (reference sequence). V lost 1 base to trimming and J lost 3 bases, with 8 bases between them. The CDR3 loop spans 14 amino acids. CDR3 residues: CASSLSGSGNTIYF. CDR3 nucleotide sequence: TGTGCCAGCAGCTTGTCGGGGAGTGGAAACACCATATATTTT.

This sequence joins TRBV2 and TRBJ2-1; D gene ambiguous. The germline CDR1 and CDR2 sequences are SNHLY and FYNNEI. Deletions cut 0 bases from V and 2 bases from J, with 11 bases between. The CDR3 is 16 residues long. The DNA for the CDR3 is TGTGCCAGCAGTGAAGCGCTTCCAGGTACCTACAATGAGCAGTTCTTC. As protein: CASSEALPGTYNEQFF.

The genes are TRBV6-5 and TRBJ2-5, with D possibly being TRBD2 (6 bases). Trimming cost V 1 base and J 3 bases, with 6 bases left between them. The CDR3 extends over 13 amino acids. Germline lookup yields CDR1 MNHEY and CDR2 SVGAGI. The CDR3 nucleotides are TGTGCCAGCAGTTACTGGGGGGAAGAGACCCAGTACTTC. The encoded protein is CASSYWGEETQYF.

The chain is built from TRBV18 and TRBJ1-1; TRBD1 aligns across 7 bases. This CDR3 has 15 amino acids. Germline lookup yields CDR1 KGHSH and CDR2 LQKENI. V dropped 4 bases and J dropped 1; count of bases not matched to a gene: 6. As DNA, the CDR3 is TGTGCCAGCTCACTACAGGGGCTCCAGAACACTGAAGCTTTCTTT. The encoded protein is CASSLQGLQNTEAFF.

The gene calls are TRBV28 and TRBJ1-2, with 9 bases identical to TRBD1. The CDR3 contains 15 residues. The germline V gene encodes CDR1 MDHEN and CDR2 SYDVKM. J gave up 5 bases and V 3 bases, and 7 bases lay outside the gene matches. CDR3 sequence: CASSFTGDRDYGYTF. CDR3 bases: TGTGCCAGCAGTTTTACCGGGGACAGGGATTATGGCTACACCTTC.

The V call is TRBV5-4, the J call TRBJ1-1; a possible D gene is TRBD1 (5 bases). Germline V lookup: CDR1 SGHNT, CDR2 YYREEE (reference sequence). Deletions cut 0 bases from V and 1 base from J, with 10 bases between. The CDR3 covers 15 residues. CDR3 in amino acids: CASSLEGIKNTEAFF. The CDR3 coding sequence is TGTGCCAGCAGCTTGGAGGGGATTAAGAACACTGAAGCTTTCTTT.

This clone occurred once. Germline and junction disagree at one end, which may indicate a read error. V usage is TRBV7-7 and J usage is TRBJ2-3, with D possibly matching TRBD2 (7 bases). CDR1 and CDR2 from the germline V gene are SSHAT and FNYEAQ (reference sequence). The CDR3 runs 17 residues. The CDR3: CASSLGDYRDPTDTQYF. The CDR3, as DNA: TGTGCTAGCAGCTTAGGGGACTACAGGGATCCCACAGATACGCAGTATTTT.

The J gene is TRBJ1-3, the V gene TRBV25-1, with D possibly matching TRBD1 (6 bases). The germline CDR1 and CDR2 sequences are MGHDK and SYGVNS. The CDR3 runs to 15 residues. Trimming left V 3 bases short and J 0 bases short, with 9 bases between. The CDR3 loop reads CASSDTGSSGNTIYF. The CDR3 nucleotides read TGTGCCAGCAGTGACACAGGGAGCTCTGGAAACACCATATATTTT.

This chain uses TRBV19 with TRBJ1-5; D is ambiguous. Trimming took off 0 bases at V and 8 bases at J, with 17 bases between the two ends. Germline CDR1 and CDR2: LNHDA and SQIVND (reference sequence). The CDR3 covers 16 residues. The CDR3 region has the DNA TGTGCCAGTAGTATAGATCAGCCTCAGACTAGCGAGCCCCAGCATTTT. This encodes CASSIDQPQTSEPQHF.

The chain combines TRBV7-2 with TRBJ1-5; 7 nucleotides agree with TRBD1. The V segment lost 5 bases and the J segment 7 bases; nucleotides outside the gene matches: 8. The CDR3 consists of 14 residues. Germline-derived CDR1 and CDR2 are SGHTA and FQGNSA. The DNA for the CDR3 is TGTGCCAGCAGCCAAACAACAGGGGACCAGCCCCAGCATTTT. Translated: CASSQTTGDQPQHF.

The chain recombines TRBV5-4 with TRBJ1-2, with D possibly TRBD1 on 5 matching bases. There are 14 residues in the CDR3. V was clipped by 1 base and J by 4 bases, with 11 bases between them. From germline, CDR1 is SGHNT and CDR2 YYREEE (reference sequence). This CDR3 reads CASSLSQGSYGYTF. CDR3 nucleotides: TGTGCCAGCAGCTTGAGCCAGGGCTCCTATGGCTACACCTTC.

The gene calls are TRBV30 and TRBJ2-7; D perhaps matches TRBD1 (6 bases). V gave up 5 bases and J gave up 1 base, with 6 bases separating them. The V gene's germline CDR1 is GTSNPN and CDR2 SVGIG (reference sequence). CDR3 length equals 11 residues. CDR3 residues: CAWGQSYEQYF. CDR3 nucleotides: TGTGCCTGGGGACAGTCCTACGAGCAGTACTTC.

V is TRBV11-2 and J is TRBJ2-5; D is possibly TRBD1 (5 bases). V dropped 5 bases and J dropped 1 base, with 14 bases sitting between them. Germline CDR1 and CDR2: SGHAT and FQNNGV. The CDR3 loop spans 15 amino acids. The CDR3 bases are TGTGCCAGCAGCACTCGGACACGGAGCCAAGAGACCCAGTACTTC. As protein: CASSTRTRSQETQYF.